Below, 21 T cell receptor beta chains from the same sample are listed, as sequenced in a study of control samples from healthy donors and cancer patients. Repertoires were generated with immunoSEQ multiplex PCR, while TCRdb's copy carries only in-frame clones and drops some. This sample has 130,000 or so clones, with about 93% found just once. The sample comprised PBMCs. These receptors all stem from a man aged 60 to 75 with colorectal cancer.

The chain links TRBV6-6 to TRBJ1-1, with D possibly being TRBD1 (5 bases). Germline V gene sequence: CDR1 MNHNY, CDR2 SVGAGI (reference sequence). The CDR3 totals 14 residues. Deletions cut 6 bases from V and 1 base from J, with 12 bases between. In DNA form, the CDR3 reads TGTGCCAGCAGCCTACTCGACAGGAACACTGAAGCTTTCTTT. Amino acids: CASSLLDRNTEAFF.

The chain carries TRBV4-1 and TRBJ1-2; D possibly corresponds to TRBD1 (6 bases). Germline loops: CDR1 MGHRA, CDR2 YSYEKL. This CDR3 comprises 16 residues. Deletions cut 0 bases from V and 3 bases from J, with 14 bases between. CDR3 amino acids: CASSQDEGGPYYGYTF. DNA of the CDR3: TGCGCCAGCAGCCAAGATGAGGGGGGGCCCTACTATGGCTACACCTTC.

The J gene is TRBJ1-1, the V gene TRBV5-5, with no clear D. CDR1 is SGHKS, CDR2 YYEKEE, per germline (reference sequence). The V end was cut by 0 bases, the J end by 0 bases, with 3 bases between. The CDR3 is made up of 13 amino acids. In DNA, the CDR3 is TGTGCCAGCAGCTTGGGCGTGAACACTGAAGCTTTCTTT. This translates into CASSLGVNTEAFF.

This rearrangement joins TRBV9 to TRBJ1-3; D is possibly TRBD1 (5 bases). The V gene lost 4 bases and the J gene lost 3 bases, with 17 bases spanning the gap. CDR1 SGDLS and CDR2 YYNGEE come from the germline V gene. The CDR3 is 16 residues long. CDR3 bases: TGTGCCAGCAGCCCACGGGGAGGGGTTGGTGGAAACACCATATATTTT. Translated, it gives CASSPRGGVGGNTIYF.

CDR3: CASKPVAGAGYTF. In DNA form, the CDR3 reads TGTGCCAGCAAACCTGTGGCCGGGGCCGGCTACACCTTC. The chain is built from TRBV19 and TRBJ1-2; D is possibly TRBD1 (5 bases). Germline lookup yields CDR1 LNHDA and CDR2 SQIVND (reference sequence). CDR3 length: 13 amino acids. The V and J ends lost 9 bases and 8 bases respectively, with 19 bases between them. Full variable domain (remainder filled in from reference TRBV19 and TRBJ1-2): DGGITQSPKYLFRKEGQNVTLSCEQNLNHDAMYWYRQDPGQGLRLIYYSQIVNDFQKGDIAEGYSVSREKKESFPLTVTSAQKNPTAFYLCASKPVAGAGYTFGSGTRLTVV.

CDR3 DNA: TGCGCCAGCAGCTTGGGGAGCGGCGAGGGTCAAAACATTCAGTACTTC. This translates into CASSLGSGEGQNIQYF. The V and J genes are TRBV5-1 and TRBJ2-4; D is possibly TRBD2 (5 bases). This CDR3 is built from 16 residues. In germline, CDR1 is SGHRS, CDR2 YFSETQ. Trimming removed 0 bases from V and 5 bases from J, with 15 bases in between.

Only one count was recorded for this clone. J is TRBJ2-2 and V is TRBV24-1; possible D gene TRBD2, 5 bases. CDR3 size: 15 residues. The germline V gene has CDR1 KGHDR and CDR2 SFDVKD. V was cut by 9 bases and J by 2 bases, with 15 bases left in between. The CDR3 DNA reads as TGTGCCACCGCCTTTGGACCGGGAAACACCGGGGAGCTGTTTTTT. The encoded protein is CATAFGPGNTGELFF.

The rearrangement uses TRBV19 and TRBJ1-3; D unresolved. Trimming left V 7 bases short and J 0 bases short, with 16 bases between. Looked up from germline, CDR1 is LNHDA and CDR2 is SQIVND (reference sequence). The CDR3 totals 16 residues. The CDR3 protein is CASTVSRRISGNTIYF. The CDR3 coding sequence is TGTGCCAGTACCGTGAGCCGCAGGATCTCTGGAAACACCATATATTTT.

CDR3 residues: CASSSPGQNSPLHF. The CDR3 coding sequence is TGTGCCAGCAGTTCCCCGGGACAGAATTCACCCCTCCACTTT. V usage is TRBV6-5 and J usage is TRBJ1-6; 7 bases map to TRBD1. CDR3 length equals 14 residues. V was pared by 4 bases and J by 7 bases, with 4 bases of the junction left unmatched. Per the germline V gene, CDR1 is MNHEY and CDR2 is SVGAGI.

The table lists this clone with a count of one. This chain uses TRBV19 with TRBJ1-1; TRBD1 matches 9 bases. With V trimmed by 3 bases and J by 5 bases, 10 bases remained unmatched. Germline V gives CDR1 LNHDA, CDR2 SQIVND (reference sequence). This CDR3 is built from 16 residues. CDR3 DNA: TGTGCCAGTAGTATTCTGACAGGGGGAGGTTGGACTGAAGCTTTCTTT. Protein product: CASSILTGGGWTEAFF.

This sequence joins TRBV5-1 and TRBJ1-1; 8 bases fit TRBD1. Trimming removed 1 base from V and 4 bases from J; junction bases left unmatched: 9. CDR1 is SGHRS and CDR2 is YFSETQ in the germline V gene. This CDR3 comprises 16 residues. Here the CDR3 DNA reads TGCGCCAGCAGCTTGCGGGACAAAACAGGGGGCACTGAAGCTTTCTTT. Translating gives CASSLRDKTGGTEAFF. Looking up the rest from reference TRBV5-1 and TRBJ1-1 gives the full variable domain: KAGVTQTPRYLIKTRGQQVTLSCSPISGHRSVSWYQQTPGQGLQFLFEYFSETQRNKGNFPGRFSGRQFSNSRSEMNVSTLELGDSALYLCASSLRDKTGGTEAFFGQGTRLTVV.

On this clone: The identical CDR3 is also encoded by other nucleotide sequences in the sample. The rearrangement links TRBV19 to TRBJ1-4, with 9 bases aligning to TRBD1. Germline values: CDR1 LNHDA, CDR2 SQIVND (reference sequence). With V trimmed by 7 bases and J by 7 bases, 7 bases remained unmatched. CDR3 length: 14 amino acids. CDR3 bases: TGTGCCAGTACCCCGACAGGGGGACGTGAAAAACTGTTTTTT. As protein: CASTPTGGREKLFF.

Note on this clone: This sample also contains other DNA sequences that code for the same CDR3. This CDR3 is CASSEAVYGYTF. CDR3 coding DNA: TGTGCCAGCAGTGAAGCAGTTTATGGCTACACCTTC. The chain recombines TRBV6-1 with TRBJ1-2; no firm D call. The germline CDR1 and CDR2 sequences are MNHNS and SASEGT. Trimming removed 0 bases at V and 5 bases at J, with 4 bases between. The CDR3 runs 12 residues.

J is TRBJ2-5 and V is TRBV27, with 8 bases identical to TRBD2. Per germline, CDR1 MNHEY and CDR2 SMNVEV (reference sequence). The ends lost 5 bases at V and 5 bases at J; junction bases unmatched: 7. The CDR3 consists of 14 residues. CDR3: CASSPGLVGETQYF. The CDR3 DNA sequence: TGTGCCAGCAGTCCGGGACTAGTGGGGGAGACCCAGTACTTC.

The V and J genes are TRBV4-2 and TRBJ2-3; 10 positions match TRBD2. CDR3 size: 16 residues. CDR1 LGHNA and CDR2 YNFKEQ come from the germline V gene. With 0 bases clipped from V and 4 bases from J, the junction kept 4 bases outside the gene matches. The DNA for the CDR3 is TGTGCCAGCAGCCAAGATATGGGACTAGCGTCAGATACGCAGTATTTT. Its protein is CASSQDMGLASDTQYF.

The chain is built from TRBV6-5 and TRBJ1-1, with D hard to call. Germline values: CDR1 MNHEY, CDR2 SVGAGI. V dropped 0 bases and J dropped 1 base, with 9 bases sitting between them. The CDR3 is 15 residues long. DNA for the CDR3: TGTGCCAGCAGTTACTCGTTCGCAGCGAACACTGAAGCTTTCTTT. Its translation is CASSYSFAANTEAFF.

The rearrangement uses TRBV3-1 (or the pseudogene TRBV3-2) and TRBJ1-2, with D uncertain. The ends were cut back, 1 base at V and 8 bases at J, with 17 bases in the middle. The CDR3 consists of 15 residues. CDR1 is LGHDT, CDR2 YNNKEL, per germline (reference sequence). The CDR3 sequence: CASSQAGANLGGYTF. Written as DNA, the CDR3 is TGTGCCAGCAGCCAAGCAGGAGCGAACCTAGGGGGCTACACCTTC.

This clone was seen only once. The chain combines TRBV24-1 with TRBJ2-2; D may match TRBD1 or TRBD2 (5 bases each). The CDR3 totals 16 residues. Germline loops: CDR1 KGHDR, CDR2 SFDVKD. Trimming cost V 5 bases and J 0 bases, with 12 bases left between them. The CDR3 nucleotides read TGTGCCACCAGTGGAAGTGGGACCGCGAACACCGGGGAGCTGTTTTTT. Its protein product is CATSGSGTANTGELFF.

The CDR3 protein is CASSQDRTGLEPLHF. As DNA, the CDR3 is TGTGCCAGCAGCCAAGATCGGACAGGGTTGGAGCCCCTCCACTTT. This chain links TRBV3-1 (or the pseudogene TRBV3-2) with TRBJ1-6; 8 nucleotides agree with TRBD1. Trimming took 0 bases from V and 13 from J; bases not matched to a gene: 8. CDR3 length equals 15 residues. Germline values: CDR1 LGHDT, CDR2 YNNKEL (reference sequence).

This clone was observed once. The CDR3 loop is CASSPVWGRHYEQYF. In nucleotides, the CDR3 is TGTGCCAGCAGTCCGGTATGGGGGAGACACTACGAGCAGTACTTC. The V gene is TRBV28, the J gene TRBJ2-7; D might be TRBD1 or TRBD2, each matching 5 bases. This CDR3 contains 15 residues. Trimming left V 5 bases short and J 3 bases short, with 17 bases between. In germline, CDR1 is MDHEN, CDR2 SYDVKM. Full variable domain (outside the CDR3, taken from reference TRBV28 and TRBJ2-7): DVKVTQSSRYLVKRTGEKVFLECVQDMDHENMFWYRQDPGLGLRLIYFSYDVKMKEKGDIPEGYSVSREKKERFSLILESASTNQTSMYLCASSPVWGRHYEQYFGPGTRLTVT.

The chain recombines TRBV7-9 with TRBJ1-5, with unresolved D. This CDR3 is built from 12 residues. CDR1 and CDR2 from the germline V gene are SEHNR and FQNEAQ (reference sequence). The V end lost 1 base, the J end lost 9 bases, and 7 bases lay between the germline ends. In nucleotides, the CDR3 is TGTGCCAGCAGCTTAGTGAGTGGGCCCCAGCATTTT. It specifies CASSLVSGPQHF.